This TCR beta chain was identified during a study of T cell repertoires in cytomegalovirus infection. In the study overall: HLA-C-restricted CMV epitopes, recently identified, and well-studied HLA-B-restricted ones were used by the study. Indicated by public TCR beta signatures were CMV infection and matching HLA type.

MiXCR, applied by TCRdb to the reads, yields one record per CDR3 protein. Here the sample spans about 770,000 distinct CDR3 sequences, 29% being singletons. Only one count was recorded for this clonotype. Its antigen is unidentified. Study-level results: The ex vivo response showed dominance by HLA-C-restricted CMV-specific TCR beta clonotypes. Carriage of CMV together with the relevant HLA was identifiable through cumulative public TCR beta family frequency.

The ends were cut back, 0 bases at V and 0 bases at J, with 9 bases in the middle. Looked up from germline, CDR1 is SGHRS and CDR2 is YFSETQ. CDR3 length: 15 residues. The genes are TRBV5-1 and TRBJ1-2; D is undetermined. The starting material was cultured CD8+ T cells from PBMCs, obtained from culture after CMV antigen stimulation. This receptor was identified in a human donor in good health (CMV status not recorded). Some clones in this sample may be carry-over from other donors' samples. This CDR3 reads CASSLEVGPNYGYTF. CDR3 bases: TGCGCCAGCAGCTTGGAGGTAGGGCCTAACTATGGCTACACCTTC.